This T cell receptor (beta chain) was identified in a study of T cells in Graves' hyperthyroidism and ophthalmopathy. Study-level points and caveats: Most thyroid clonotypes with frequency above 0.001 were detected in blood.

V dropped 2 bases and J dropped 4 bases, with 10 bases sitting between them. The CDR3 spans 13 residues. Germline V gene sequence: CDR1 DFQATT, CDR2 SNEGSKA (reference sequence). This clonotype was detected only a few times. Its antigen is still unknown. TCR beta CDR3 regions were amplified from RNA. TCR CDR3 underwent first-round RT-PCR with the HTBI primer set. TCRdb re-derived calls from the multiplex PCR reads in MiXCR, one entry per CDR3 protein. Counted here are some 360,000 distinct CDR3 sequences, approximately 15% occurring once; the ten biggest clones make up roughly 11%. This sequence was found in a woman aged 55-70 years with Graves' hyperthyroidism. Specimen: blood. The chain joins TRBV20-1 to TRBJ2-3; no definite D call. The CDR3 is CSARLNSADTQYF. Here the CDR3 DNA reads TGCAGTGCTAGACTAAATTCCGCAGATACGCAGTATTTT.